In this sample, the clone carrying this T cell receptor (beta chain) turned up a few times. Germline values: CDR1 SGHRS, CDR2 YFSETQ. Losses at the gene ends were 5 bases for V and 2 bases for J; bases not matched to a gene: 5. This CDR3 has 14 amino acids. Primers for the PCR totalled 60 Vbeta and 13 Jbeta. Generated by immunoSEQ multiplex PCR, the TCRdb table keeps only in-frame clones and is missing some. The data hold under 150,000 clones, with roughly 78% observed a single time. This sample is part of a study of cytomegalovirus exposure and HLA in healthy donors. Across the whole study: Some 80 million unique TCRs from HLA-typed donors were held in an early data release.

The sequence derives from a man aged 25 to 40 in good health and CMV-seronegative. This chain connects TRBV5-1 to TRBJ1-1; 8 nucleotides align to TRBD1. Sequenced sample: PBMCs. The CDR3 is CASRDGQGNTEAFF. In DNA, the CDR3 is TGCGCCAGCAGGGACGGACAGGGTAACACTGAAGCTTTCTTT.